This section outlines one T cell receptor beta chain sequence together with its context. The germline V gene has CDR1 KGHSH and CDR2 LQKENI. CDR3 length: 14 residues. Trimming left V 2 bases short and J 4 bases short, with 11 bases between. Authors' processing steps: The authors estimated nucleated cell counts from reference gene primer amplification. Clones were read by immunoSEQ multiplex PCR, and TCRdb kept only the in-frame ones, dropping some. The V and J calls and clone size were taken over from that table, and D and trimming were inferred from the DNA. The table shows some 190,000 clones, with about 88% occurring only once. This sample was taken from a study of blood T cell repertoires in COVID-19. Study in general: Samples of COVID-19 (acute and convalescent) were obtained from the United States, Italy and Spain.

This chain links TRBV18 with TRBJ1-1; D gene uncertain. This receptor was identified in a human donor in a cohort sampled during active COVID-19. The sequenced material came from peripheral blood. Here the CDR3 reads CASSPGMAGTEAFF. CDR3 coding DNA: TGTGCCAGCTCACCAGGTATGGCGGGCACTGAAGCTTTCTTT.